This is a list of T cell receptor beta chains from one sample in a study of T cells in Graves' hyperthyroidism and ophthalmopathy. TCRdb reanalysed the multiplex PCR reads using MiXCR and keeps one entry per CDR3 protein. The table lists 300,000 to 500,000 distinct CDR3 sequences, approximately 15% of them singletons. Sequencing input: blood. These receptors all stem from a young woman with Graves' hyperthyroidism. The CDR3 runs from the conserved cysteine through the conserved F or W. A D gene is named only where the DNA matches it firmly. Only part of the rows carry a size: once, few, many, or a class if the clone is expanded.

d_gene: -; abundance: -; v_gene: TRBV7-2; j_gene: TRBJ1-1; CDR3aa: CASPLGDTEAFF; CDR3nt: TGTGCCAGTCCCCTAGGTGACACTGAAGCTTTCTTT
d_gene: -; abundance: few; v_gene: TRBV20-1; j_gene: TRBJ1-2; CDR3aa: CSARDSNFYGYTF; CDR3nt: TGCAGTGCTAGGGACAGCAATTTCTATGGCTACACCTTC
d_gene: -; abundance: many; v_gene: TRBV10-2; j_gene: TRBJ1-5; CDR3aa: CASSEPPGNSNQPQHF; CDR3nt: TGCGCCAGCAGTGAGCCCCCCGGTAATAGCAATCAGCCCCAGCATTTT
d_gene: -; abundance: -; v_gene: TRBV29-1; j_gene: TRBJ2-7; CDR3aa: CSVETVEGDSYEQYF; CDR3nt: TGCAGCGTTGAAACTGTGGAGGGGGATTCCTACGAGCAGTACTTC
d_gene: TRBD2; abundance: many; v_gene: TRBV10-3; j_gene: TRBJ2-7; CDR3aa: CAISVSGVAGAYEQYF; CDR3nt: TGTGCCATCAGTGTATCCGGGGTGGCGGGGGCCTACGAGCAGTACTTC
d_gene: TRBD1; abundance: many; v_gene: TRBV5-1; j_gene: TRBJ2-7; CDR3aa: CASSSGPGQGAYEQYF; CDR3nt: TGCGCCAGCAGCTCCGGACCGGGACAGGGGGCCTACGAGCAGTACTTC
d_gene: -; abundance: few; v_gene: TRBV5-8; j_gene: TRBJ1-5; CDR3aa: CASSHLSTVGNQPQHF; CDR3nt: TGTGCCAGCAGCCATCTCTCTACGGTCGGGAATCAGCCCCAGCATTTT
d_gene: -; abundance: many; v_gene: TRBV30; j_gene: TRBJ2-2; CDR3aa: CAWSKHTGELFF; CDR3nt: TGTGCCTGGAGTAAGCACACCGGGGAGCTGTTTTTT
d_gene: TRBD2; abundance: -; v_gene: TRBV14; j_gene: TRBJ2-7; CDR3aa: CASSPGGAGVRREQYF; CDR3nt: TGTGCCAGCAGCCCAGGAGGAGCGGGAGTTCGGCGCGAGCAGTACTTC
d_gene: -; abundance: -; v_gene: TRBV27; j_gene: TRBJ2-1; CDR3aa: CASSLLARGNEQFF; CDR3nt: TGTGCCAGCAGTTTATTAGCCCGAGGCAATGAGCAGTTCTTC
d_gene: -; abundance: many; v_gene: TRBV2; j_gene: TRBJ1-5; CDR3aa: CASTLNGGPPNQPQHF; CDR3nt: TGTGCCAGCACATTAAACGGGGGGCCTCCCAATCAGCCCCAGCATTTT
d_gene: TRBD2; abundance: many; v_gene: TRBV4-1; j_gene: TRBJ2-7; CDR3aa: CASSPPTSAGAYEQYF; CDR3nt: TGCGCCAGCAGCCCGCCTACTAGCGCGGGAGCCTACGAGCAGTACTTC
d_gene: -; abundance: many; v_gene: TRBV27; j_gene: TRBJ2-1; CDR3aa: CASSRFNDEQFF; CDR3nt: TGTGCCAGCAGCAGGTTCAACGATGAGCAGTTCTTC
d_gene: TRBD2; abundance: many; v_gene: TRBV20-1; j_gene: TRBJ2-2; CDR3aa: CSASGRSTGELFF; CDR3nt: TGCAGTGCTAGCGGGAGGAGCACCGGGGAGCTGTTTTTT
d_gene: TRBD1; abundance: -; v_gene: TRBV4-1; j_gene: TRBJ2-7; CDR3aa: CASSQGPGTEIFAYEQYF; CDR3nt: TGCGCCAGCAGCCAAGGTCCCGGGACAGAAATCTTTGCCTACGAGCAGTACTTC
d_gene: TRBD1; abundance: -; v_gene: TRBV5-6; j_gene: TRBJ1-5; CDR3aa: CASSRWGRGRSEPQHF; CDR3nt: TGTGCCAGCAGCCGTTGGGGCAGGGGGCGGTCAGAGCCCCAGCATTTT
d_gene: TRBD2; abundance: -; v_gene: TRBV20-1; j_gene: TRBJ2-7; CDR3aa: CSARGGGGGGLISYEQYF; CDR3nt: TGCAGTGCTAGAGGGGGCGGGGGGGGCGGCCTGATCTCCTACGAGCAGTACTTC
d_gene: TRBD2; abundance: few; v_gene: TRBV6-2/TRBV6-3; j_gene: TRBJ2-7; CDR3aa: CASRRLADEQYF; CDR3nt: TGTGCCAGCAGGCGGCTAGCGGACGAGCAGTACTTC
d_gene: -; abundance: few; v_gene: TRBV25-1; j_gene: TRBJ2-7; CDR3aa: CATAGQLNWEQYF; CDR3nt: TGTGCCACCGCGGGACAGCTAAATTGGGAGCAGTACTTC
d_gene: -; abundance: -; v_gene: TRBV5-1; j_gene: TRBJ2-1; CDR3aa: CASTHTRSYNEQFF; CDR3nt: TGCGCCAGCACCCATACACGCTCCTACAATGAGCAGTTCTTC
d_gene: TRBD2; abundance: many; v_gene: TRBV3-1; j_gene: TRBJ2-2; CDR3aa: CASSQRSGRMVGELFF; CDR3nt: TGTGCCAGCAGTCAGAGGAGCGGGAGAATGGTCGGGGAGCTGTTTTTT
d_gene: -; abundance: -; v_gene: TRBV11-2; j_gene: TRBJ2-5; CDR3aa: CASSSGQWKETQYF; CDR3nt: TGTGCCAGCAGCTCCGGACAGTGGAAAGAGACCCAGTACTTC
d_gene: -; abundance: -; v_gene: TRBV5-1; j_gene: TRBJ2-1; CDR3aa: CASSLEASAFVEQFF; CDR3nt: TGCGCCAGCAGCTTGGAGGCTAGCGCTTTCGTTGAGCAGTTCTTC
d_gene: TRBD2; abundance: many; v_gene: TRBV7-9; j_gene: TRBJ2-7; CDR3aa: CASSRGLAGDEQYF; CDR3nt: TGTGCCAGCAGCAGAGGACTAGCTGGGGACGAGCAGTACTTC
d_gene: TRBD1; abundance: -; v_gene: TRBV7-9; j_gene: TRBJ1-1; CDR3aa: CASSLGRDRLNTEAFF; CDR3nt: TGTGCCAGCAGCTTAGGGAGGGACAGGCTGAACACTGAAGCTTTCTTT
d_gene: TRBD2; abundance: many; v_gene: TRBV3-1; j_gene: TRBJ2-2; CDR3aa: CASSPGWTRGNTGELFF; CDR3nt: TGTGCCAGCAGCCCCGGGTGGACTAGGGGGAACACCGGGGAGCTGTTTTTT
d_gene: TRBD2; abundance: -; v_gene: TRBV20-1; j_gene: TRBJ2-1; CDR3aa: CSARILAGDNEQFF; CDR3nt: TGCAGTGCTAGAATACTAGCGGGAGACAATGAGCAGTTCTTC
d_gene: -; abundance: many; v_gene: TRBV20-1; j_gene: TRBJ2-1; CDR3aa: CSAPRGHNEQFF; CDR3nt: TGCAGTGCCCCACGGGGCCACAATGAGCAGTTCTTC
d_gene: TRBD1; abundance: few; v_gene: TRBV7-9; j_gene: TRBJ1-4; CDR3aa: CASSLSIATGRINEKLFF; CDR3nt: TGTGCCAGCAGCTTAAGTATCGCGACAGGGCGGATTAATGAAAAACTGTTTTTT
d_gene: -; abundance: many; v_gene: TRBV15; j_gene: TRBJ2-1; CDR3aa: CATSRLPVGAVDEQFF; CDR3nt: TGTGCCACCAGCAGATTACCGGTTGGAGCCGTCGATGAGCAGTTCTTC
d_gene: -; abundance: -; v_gene: TRBV6-1; j_gene: TRBJ1-2; CDR3aa: CASREGALSGGTF; CDR3nt: TGTGCCAGCAGAGAAGGGGCACTCTCGGGGGGAACCTTC
d_gene: -; abundance: many; v_gene: TRBV6-5; j_gene: TRBJ2-2; CDR3aa: CASSYAGINTGELFF; CDR3nt: TGTGCCAGCAGTTACGCAGGGATTAACACCGGGGAGCTGTTTTTT
d_gene: -; abundance: many; v_gene: TRBV18; j_gene: TRBJ2-1; CDR3aa: CATLPGPSSYNEQFF; CDR3nt: TGTGCCACACTCCCTGGCCCTAGCTCCTACAATGAGCAGTTCTTC
d_gene: TRBD1; abundance: many; v_gene: TRBV24-1; j_gene: TRBJ2-3; CDR3aa: CATSDQVTRDRPTDTQYF; CDR3nt: TGTGCCACCAGTGACCAAGTGACCAGGGACAGACCCACAGATACGCAGTATTTT
d_gene: -; abundance: many; v_gene: TRBV18; j_gene: TRBJ2-3; CDR3aa: CASSPPTGTDTQYF; CDR3nt: TGTGCCAGCTCACCACCGACGGGTACAGATACGCAGTATTTT
d_gene: TRBD1; abundance: many; v_gene: TRBV2; j_gene: TRBJ2-3; CDR3aa: CASSAQGEDTQYF; CDR3nt: TGTGCCAGCAGCGCCCAGGGGGAAGATACGCAGTATTTT
d_gene: -; abundance: -; v_gene: TRBV24-1; j_gene: TRBJ2-3; CDR3aa: CATSDFGPGTDTQYF; CDR3nt: TGTGCCACCAGTGATTTTGGGCCAGGCACAGATACGCAGTATTTT
d_gene: -; abundance: many; v_gene: TRBV24-1; j_gene: TRBJ1-5; CDR3aa: CATSDRNNQPQHF; CDR3nt: TGTGCCACCAGTGACCGGAACAATCAGCCCCAGCATTTT
d_gene: TRBD2; abundance: -; v_gene: TRBV20-1; j_gene: TRBJ2-7; CDR3aa: CSADSGVSSYEQYF; CDR3nt: TGCAGTGCTGATAGCGGGGTAAGCTCCTACGAGCAGTACTTC
d_gene: -; abundance: many; v_gene: TRBV29-1; j_gene: TRBJ2-5; CDR3aa: CSVEGANGPGETQYF; CDR3nt: TGCAGCGTTGAAGGGGCAAACGGTCCGGGGGAGACCCAGTACTTC
d_gene: -; abundance: -; v_gene: TRBV20-1; j_gene: TRBJ1-5; CDR3aa: CSARDARGLSNQPQHF; CDR3nt: TGCAGTGCTAGAGATGCCCGGGGGCTTAGCAATCAGCCCCAGCATTTT
d_gene: TRBD1; abundance: many; v_gene: TRBV29-1; j_gene: TRBJ2-2; CDR3aa: CSVPKKGQGTGELFF; CDR3nt: TGCAGCGTTCCTAAAAAGGGACAGGGCACCGGGGAGCTGTTTTTT
d_gene: -; abundance: -; v_gene: TRBV10-3; j_gene: TRBJ2-1; CDR3aa: CAISEAGSSYNEQFF; CDR3nt: TGTGCCATCAGTGAGGCGGGGAGCTCCTACAATGAGCAGTTCTTC
d_gene: TRBD2; abundance: -; v_gene: TRBV2; j_gene: TRBJ2-5; CDR3aa: CASSESLAGGLRETQYF; CDR3nt: TGTGCCAGCAGCGAAAGTCTAGCGGGGGGTTTAAGGGAGACCCAGTACTTC
d_gene: TRBD1; abundance: many; v_gene: TRBV3-1; j_gene: TRBJ1-1; CDR3aa: CASSQLTGDTEAFF; CDR3nt: TGTGCCAGCAGCCAACTGACAGGGGACACTGAAGCTTTCTTT
d_gene: TRBD1; abundance: -; v_gene: TRBV7-9; j_gene: TRBJ2-5; CDR3aa: CASSLGRGLGETQYF; CDR3nt: TGTGCCAGCAGCTTAGGCAGGGGGCTGGGGGAGACCCAGTACTTC
d_gene: -; abundance: many; v_gene: TRBV30; j_gene: TRBJ2-3; CDR3aa: CAWMGWGDSTDTQYF; CDR3nt: TGTGCCTGGATGGGGTGGGGAGATAGCACAGATACGCAGTATTTT
d_gene: -; abundance: -; v_gene: TRBV20-1; j_gene: TRBJ2-5; CDR3aa: CSASSGGGQETQYF; CDR3nt: TGCAGTGCTAGCTCAGGGGGAGGGCAAGAGACCCAGTACTTC
d_gene: -; abundance: many; v_gene: TRBV28; j_gene: TRBJ2-1; CDR3aa: CGTTSSYNEQFF; CDR3nt: TGTGGAACCACTAGCTCCTACAATGAGCAGTTCTTC
d_gene: TRBD2; abundance: -; v_gene: TRBV20-1; j_gene: TRBJ2-5; CDR3aa: CSAREGSSGRTQETQYF; CDR3nt: TGCAGTGCTAGAGAAGGCTCTAGCGGGAGGACTCAAGAGACCCAGTACTTC
d_gene: -; abundance: few; v_gene: TRBV6-1; j_gene: TRBJ1-1; CDR3aa: CASRPPGTEAFF; CDR3nt: TGTGCCAGCAGGCCACCTGGCACTGAAGCTTTCTTT
d_gene: TRBD2; abundance: -; v_gene: TRBV7-3; j_gene: TRBJ2-3; CDR3aa: CASSLRREDGDTQYF; CDR3nt: TGTGCCAGCAGCCTGAGGCGGGAGGACGGAGATACGCAGTATTTT
d_gene: TRBD1; abundance: few; v_gene: TRBV9; j_gene: TRBJ2-7; CDR3aa: CASSEGPGGYEQYF; CDR3nt: TGTGCCAGCAGCGAAGGGCCAGGGGGCTACGAGCAGTACTTC
d_gene: TRBD2; abundance: many; v_gene: TRBV11-2; j_gene: TRBJ2-7; CDR3aa: CASSSPAGVPYEQYF; CDR3nt: TGTGCCAGCAGCTCCCCCGCGGGGGTTCCCTACGAGCAGTACTTC